Below, one T cell receptor (beta chain) is given with its context. V was shortened by 4 bases and J by 0 bases, with 11 bases between the two germline ends. Per germline, CDR1 MNHEY and CDR2 SVGAGI. The length of the CDR3 is 15 residues. In the original analysis: It was from reference gene primer amplification that nucleated cell counts were estimated. Repertoires were generated with immunoSEQ multiplex PCR, while TCRdb's copy carries only in-frame clones and drops some. From that table come the V and J calls and clone size; the DNA was used to work out D and trimming. The sample consists of around 100,000 clones, roughly 90% of them appearing once. This entry comes from a study of blood T cell repertoires in COVID-19. Study background: There were acute and convalescent COVID-19 samples, and they came from the United States, Italy and Spain. Nucleic acid was either cDNA or gDNA, and it came from T cells, B-cell-depleted T cells, or PBMCs.

This chain uses TRBV6-5 with TRBJ2-3; D is undetermined. Sequencing was carried out using peripheral blood. The TCR originated in a woman aged 70-85 years who had recovered from COVID-19. The DNA for the CDR3 is TGTGCCAGCAGTTCCTACCCTCCTAGCACAGATACGCAGTATTTT. It encodes CASSSYPPSTDTQYF.